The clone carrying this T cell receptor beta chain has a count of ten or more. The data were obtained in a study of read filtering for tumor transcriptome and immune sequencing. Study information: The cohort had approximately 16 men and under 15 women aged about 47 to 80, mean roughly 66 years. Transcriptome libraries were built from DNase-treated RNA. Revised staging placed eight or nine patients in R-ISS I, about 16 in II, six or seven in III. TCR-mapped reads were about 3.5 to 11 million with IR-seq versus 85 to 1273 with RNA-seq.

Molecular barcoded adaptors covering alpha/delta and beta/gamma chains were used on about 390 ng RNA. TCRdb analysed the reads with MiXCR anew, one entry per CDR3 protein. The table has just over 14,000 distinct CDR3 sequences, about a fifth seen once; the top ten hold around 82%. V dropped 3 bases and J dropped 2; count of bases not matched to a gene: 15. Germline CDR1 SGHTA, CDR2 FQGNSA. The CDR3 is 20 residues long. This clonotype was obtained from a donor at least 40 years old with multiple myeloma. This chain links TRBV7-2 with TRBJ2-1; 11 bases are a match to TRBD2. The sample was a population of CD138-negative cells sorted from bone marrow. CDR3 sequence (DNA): TGTGCCAGCAGCTTGGGGATAGCGGGAGGGCCATCCCCAGCCTACAATGAGCAGTTCTTC. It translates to CASSLGIAGGPSPAYNEQFF.